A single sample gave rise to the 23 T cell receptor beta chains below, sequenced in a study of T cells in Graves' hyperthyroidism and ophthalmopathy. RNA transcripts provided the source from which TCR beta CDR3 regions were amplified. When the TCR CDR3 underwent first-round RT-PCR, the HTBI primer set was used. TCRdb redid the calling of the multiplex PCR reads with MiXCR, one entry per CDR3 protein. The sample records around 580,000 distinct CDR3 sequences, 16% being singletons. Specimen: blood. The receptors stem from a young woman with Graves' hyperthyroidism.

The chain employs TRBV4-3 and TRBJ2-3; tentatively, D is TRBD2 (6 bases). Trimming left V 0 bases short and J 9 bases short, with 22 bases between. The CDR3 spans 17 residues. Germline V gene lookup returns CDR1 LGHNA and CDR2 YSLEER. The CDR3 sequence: CASSQDRTQRAPATQYF. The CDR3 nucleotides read TGCGCCAGCAGCCAAGACCGCACCCAGCGGGCGCCCGCGACGCAGTATTTT.

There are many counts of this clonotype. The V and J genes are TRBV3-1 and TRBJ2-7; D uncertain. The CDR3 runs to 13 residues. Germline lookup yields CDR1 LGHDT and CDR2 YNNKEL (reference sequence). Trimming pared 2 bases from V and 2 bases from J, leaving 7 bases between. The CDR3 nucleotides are TGTGCCAGCAGCCAACCTACGACCTACGAGCAGTACTTC. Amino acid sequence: CASSQPTTYEQYF.

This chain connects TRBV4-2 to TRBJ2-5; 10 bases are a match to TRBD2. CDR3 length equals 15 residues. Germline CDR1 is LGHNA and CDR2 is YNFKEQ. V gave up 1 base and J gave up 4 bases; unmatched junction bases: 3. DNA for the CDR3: TGTGCCAGCAGCCAAGCGACTAGCGGGCTAGAGACCCAGTACTTC. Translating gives CASSQATSGLETQYF.

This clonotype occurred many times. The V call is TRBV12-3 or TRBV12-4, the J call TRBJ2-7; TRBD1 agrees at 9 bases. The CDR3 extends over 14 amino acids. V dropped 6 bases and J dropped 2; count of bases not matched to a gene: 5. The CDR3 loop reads CASSRTGVAYEQYF. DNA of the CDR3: TGTGCCAGCAGCCGGACAGGGGTGGCCTACGAGCAGTACTTC.

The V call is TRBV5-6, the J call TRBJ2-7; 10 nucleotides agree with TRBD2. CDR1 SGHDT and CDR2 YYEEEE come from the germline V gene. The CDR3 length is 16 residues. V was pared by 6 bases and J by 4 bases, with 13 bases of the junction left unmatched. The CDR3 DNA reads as TGTGCCAGCACCAACACTAGCGGGGCCGTGTGGTACGAGCAGTACTTC. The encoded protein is CASTNTSGAVWYEQYF.

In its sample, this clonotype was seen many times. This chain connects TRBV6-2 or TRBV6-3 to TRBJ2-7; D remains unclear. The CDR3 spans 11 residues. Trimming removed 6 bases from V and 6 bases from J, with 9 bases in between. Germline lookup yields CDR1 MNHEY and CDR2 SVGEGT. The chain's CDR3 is CASSPALEQYF. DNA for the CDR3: TGTGCCAGCAGCCCTGCCCTCGAGCAGTACTTC.

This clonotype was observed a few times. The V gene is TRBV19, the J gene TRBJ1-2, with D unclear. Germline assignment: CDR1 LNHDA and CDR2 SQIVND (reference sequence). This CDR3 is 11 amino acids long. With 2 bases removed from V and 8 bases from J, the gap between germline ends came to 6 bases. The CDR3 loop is CASSIMEGYTF. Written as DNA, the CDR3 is TGTGCCAGTAGTATAATGGAGGGCTACACCTTC.

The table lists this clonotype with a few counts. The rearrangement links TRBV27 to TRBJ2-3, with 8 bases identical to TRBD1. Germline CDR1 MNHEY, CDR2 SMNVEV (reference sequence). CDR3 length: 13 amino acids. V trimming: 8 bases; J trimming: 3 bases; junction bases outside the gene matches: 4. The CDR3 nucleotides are TGTGCCAGCCGCTGGACAGGGACAGATACGCAGTATTTT. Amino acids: CASRWTGTDTQYF.

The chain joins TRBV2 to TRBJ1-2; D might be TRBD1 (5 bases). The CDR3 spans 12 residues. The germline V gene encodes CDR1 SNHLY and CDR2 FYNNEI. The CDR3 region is CADRRVDYGYTF. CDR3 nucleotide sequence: TGTGCAGACAGAAGGGTAGACTATGGCTACACCTTC. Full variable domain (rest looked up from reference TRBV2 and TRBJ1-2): EPEVTQTPSHQVTQMGQEVILRCVPISNHLYFYWYRQILGQKVEFLVSFYNNEISEKSEIFDDQFSVERPDGSNFTLKIRSTKLEDSAMYFCADRRVDYGYTFGSGTRLTVV.

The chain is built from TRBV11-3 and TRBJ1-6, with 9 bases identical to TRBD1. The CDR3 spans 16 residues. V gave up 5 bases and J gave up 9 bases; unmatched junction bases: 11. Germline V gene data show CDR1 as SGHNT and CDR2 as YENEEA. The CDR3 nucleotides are TGTGCCAGCAGCCGAGGACAGGGGAATTTTGGTTCACCCCTCCACTTT. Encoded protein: CASSRGQGNFGSPLHF.

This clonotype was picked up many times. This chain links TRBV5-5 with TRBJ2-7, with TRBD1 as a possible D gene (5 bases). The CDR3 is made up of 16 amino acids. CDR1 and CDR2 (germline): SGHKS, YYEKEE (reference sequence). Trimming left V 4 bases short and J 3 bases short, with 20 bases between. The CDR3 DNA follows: TGTGCCAGCAGCCTCGATTCTGCAGGGTATCGCTACGAGCAGTACTTC. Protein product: CASSLDSAGYRYEQYF.

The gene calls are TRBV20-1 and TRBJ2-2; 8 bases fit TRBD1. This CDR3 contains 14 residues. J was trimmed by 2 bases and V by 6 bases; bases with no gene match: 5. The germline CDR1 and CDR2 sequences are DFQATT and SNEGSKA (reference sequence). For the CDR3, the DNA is TGCAGTGCCTTAGACAGGGGAAACACCGGGGAGCTGTTTTTT. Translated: CSALDRGNTGELFF.

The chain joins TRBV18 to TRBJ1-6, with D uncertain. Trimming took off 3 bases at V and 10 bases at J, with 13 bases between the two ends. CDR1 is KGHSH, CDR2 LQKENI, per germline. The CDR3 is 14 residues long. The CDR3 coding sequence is TGTGCCAGCTCACCCGCCCTTAGGGAATCACCCCTCCACTTT. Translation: CASSPALRESPLHF.

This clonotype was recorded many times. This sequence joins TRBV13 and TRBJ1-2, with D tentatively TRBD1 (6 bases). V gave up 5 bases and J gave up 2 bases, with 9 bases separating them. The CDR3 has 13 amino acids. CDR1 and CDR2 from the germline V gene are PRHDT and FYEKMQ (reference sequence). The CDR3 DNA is TGTGCCAGCAGCGTTACAGGGAACTATGGCTACACCTTC. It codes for CASSVTGNYGYTF.

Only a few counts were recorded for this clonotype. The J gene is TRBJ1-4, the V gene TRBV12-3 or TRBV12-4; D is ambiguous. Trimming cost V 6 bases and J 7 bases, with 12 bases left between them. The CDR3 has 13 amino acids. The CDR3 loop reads CASSKTSFEKLFF. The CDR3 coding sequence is TGTGCCAGCAGCAAGACTAGTTTTGAAAAACTGTTTTTT.

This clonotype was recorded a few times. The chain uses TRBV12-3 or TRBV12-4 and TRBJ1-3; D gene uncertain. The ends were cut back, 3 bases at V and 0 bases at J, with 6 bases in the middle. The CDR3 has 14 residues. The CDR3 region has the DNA TGTGCCAGCAGTTTCGGCCGCTCTGGAAACACCATATATTTT. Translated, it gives CASSFGRSGNTIYF.

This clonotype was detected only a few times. CDR3 amino acids: CAWAGTRANTGELFF. Here the CDR3 DNA reads TGTGCCTGGGCCGGGACTAGAGCGAACACCGGGGAGCTGTTTTTT. The chain carries TRBV30 and TRBJ2-2; 8 positions agree with TRBD2. This CDR3 spans 15 amino acids. The germline V gene encodes CDR1 GTSNPN and CDR2 SVGIG (reference sequence). Trimming at V came to 5 bases and at J to 0 bases, leaving 5 bases not matched to a gene.

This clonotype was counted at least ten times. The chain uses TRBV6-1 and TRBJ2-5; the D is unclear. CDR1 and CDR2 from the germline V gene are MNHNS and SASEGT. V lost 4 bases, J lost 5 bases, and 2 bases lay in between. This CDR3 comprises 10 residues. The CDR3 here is CASSAETQYF. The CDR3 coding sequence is TGTGCCAGCAGTGCGGAGACCCAGTACTTC.

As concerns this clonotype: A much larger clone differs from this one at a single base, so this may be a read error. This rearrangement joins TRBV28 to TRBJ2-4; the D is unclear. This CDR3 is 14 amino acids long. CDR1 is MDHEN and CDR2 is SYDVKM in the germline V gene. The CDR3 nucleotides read TGTGCCGGCAGTCCGGCTCCAGCCAAAAACATTCAGTACTTC. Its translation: CAGSPAPAKNIQYF.

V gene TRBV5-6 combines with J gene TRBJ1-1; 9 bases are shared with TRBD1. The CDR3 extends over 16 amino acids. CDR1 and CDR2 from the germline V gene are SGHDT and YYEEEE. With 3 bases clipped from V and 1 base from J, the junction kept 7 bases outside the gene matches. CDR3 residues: CASSSTGTGWNTEAFF. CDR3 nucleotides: TGTGCCAGCAGCTCGACCGGGACAGGGTGGAACACTGAAGCTTTCTTT.

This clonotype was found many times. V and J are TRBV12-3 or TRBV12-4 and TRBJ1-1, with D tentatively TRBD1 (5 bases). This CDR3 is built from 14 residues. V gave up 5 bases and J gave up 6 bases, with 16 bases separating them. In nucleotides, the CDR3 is TGTGCCAGCAGTCAGGCTGGGGCGGTCCCTGAAGCTTTCTTT. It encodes CASSQAGAVPEAFF.

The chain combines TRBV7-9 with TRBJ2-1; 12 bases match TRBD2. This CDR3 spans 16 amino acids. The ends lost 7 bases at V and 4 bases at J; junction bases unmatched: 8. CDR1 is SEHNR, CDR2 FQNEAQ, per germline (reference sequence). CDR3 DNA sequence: TGTGCCAGCACCCCTTCCGGGACTAGCGGGTACAATGAGCAGTTCTTC. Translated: CASTPSGTSGYNEQFF.

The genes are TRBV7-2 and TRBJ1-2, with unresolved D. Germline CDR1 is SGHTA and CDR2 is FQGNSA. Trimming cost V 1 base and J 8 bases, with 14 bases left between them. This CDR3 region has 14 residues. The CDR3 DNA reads TGTGCCAGCAGCTTAGGCTGGGAGTGGGAAGGCTACACCTTC. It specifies CASSLGWEWEGYTF.